One sample yielded the 18 T cell receptor beta chains listed below, sequenced in a study of OX40 agonist ivuxolimab in advanced cancers. Clones were sequenced by immunoSEQ multiplex PCR, and TCRdb holds only the in-frame ones, with some missing. The sample yields about 44,000 clones, roughly 87% seen once. The sample in question was CD4+ or CD8+ T cells sorted from blood, obtained in a trial of the OX40 agonist ivuxolimab. These receptors were obtained from an adult with an advanced solid tumor such as melanoma, head and neck, liver or kidney cancer.

In its sample, this clone was seen a few times. This chain connects TRBV9 to TRBJ1-1; D gene ambiguous. The V and J ends lost 3 bases and 4 bases respectively, with 13 bases between them. The CDR3 sequence is 14 residues long. Germline V gives CDR1 SGDLS, CDR2 YYNGEE. DNA of the CDR3: TGTGCCAGCAGCGCCCAGAGTAGCGGCACTGAAGCTTTCTTT. This encodes CASSAQSSGTEAFF.

The chain joins TRBV5-5 to TRBJ2-2; D unclear. Trimming left V 2 bases short and J 6 bases short, with 8 bases between. This CDR3 is built from 13 residues. CDR1 is SGHKS and CDR2 is YYEKEE in the germline V gene (reference sequence). In nucleotides, the CDR3 is TGTGCCAGCAGCTTCCGGGTGGCCGGGGAGCTGTTTTTT. The encoded protein is CASSFRVAGELFF.

This chain joins TRBV15 and TRBJ2-1; D uncertain. Germline assignment: CDR1 LNHNV and CDR2 YYDKDF (reference sequence). The CDR3 loop spans 13 amino acids. Trimming shortened V by 4 bases and J by 8 bases, and 12 bases separated the two germline ends. The CDR3 DNA reads TGTGCCACCAGCACCCGTCGGAGCGATGAGCAGTTCTTC. Its translation is CATSTRRSDEQFF.

The chain links TRBV11-2 to TRBJ2-1; TRBD2 matches at 9 bases. Germline V gene data show CDR1 as SGHAT and CDR2 as FQNNGV. V shed 6 bases and J 3 bases; nucleotides not matched to a gene: 6. The CDR3 sequence is 15 residues long. The CDR3 reads CASRVTSGRYNEQFF. The CDR3 nucleotides are TGTGCCAGCAGGGTGACTAGCGGCCGCTACAATGAGCAGTTCTTC.

This rearrangement joins TRBV7-8 to TRBJ1-4; D gene uncertain. The CDR3 is 17 amino acids. Germline V gene sequence: CDR1 SGHVS, CDR2 FQNEAQ. With 2 bases removed from V and 1 base from J, the gap between germline ends came to 14 bases. This chain's CDR3 is CASSLSSPLLTNEKLFF. The CDR3 region has the DNA TGTGCCAGCAGCTTAAGCAGTCCTCTCTTAACTAATGAAAAACTGTTTTTT.

On this clone itself: Other DNA sequences from this sample encode an identical CDR3 as well. CDR3 region: CASSPGQGTYEQYF. CDR3 in DNA: TGTGCCAGCAGCCCCGGACAGGGAACCTACGAGCAGTACTTC. The chain employs TRBV7-6 and TRBJ2-7, with TRBD1 matching over 8 bases. CDR1 and CDR2 (germline): SGHVS, FNYEAQ. V gave up 5 bases and J gave up 2 bases; unmatched junction bases: 5. The CDR3 runs 14 residues.

This clone was counted only a few times. The CDR3 bases are TGTGCCAGCAGCTTGCGGCAGGGCGATCAGCCCCAGCATTTT. It codes for CASSLRQGDQPQHF. The rearrangement joins TRBV7-6 to TRBJ1-5; the D gene is possibly TRBD1 (5 bases). Trimming pared 3 bases from V and 5 bases from J, leaving 11 bases between. The CDR3 has 14 amino acids. Germline CDR1 and CDR2: SGHVS and FNYEAQ.

CDR3 in DNA: TGCGCCAGCAGCCAAGGGCTGGACAGGGGGGATGGCTACACCTTC. This codes for CASSQGLDRGDGYTF. This chain connects TRBV4-3 to TRBJ1-2; 10 positions match TRBD1. CDR3 length equals 15 residues. Trimming took 1 base from V and 6 from J; bases not matched to a gene: 5. Germline V gene lookup returns CDR1 LGHNA and CDR2 YSLEER.

The gene calls are TRBV6-6 and TRBJ2-4, with 7 bases that match TRBD2. The CDR3 runs to 11 residues. In germline, CDR1 is MNHNY, CDR2 SVGAGI (reference sequence). For the CDR3, the DNA is TGTGCGGCGGGGGAGGTAAACATTCAGTACTTC. Encoded protein: CAAGEVNIQYF.

A remark on this clone: One junction end disagrees with the germline gene, perhaps due to a read error. This chain uses TRBV4-1 with TRBJ1-1, with D unclear. Germline CDR1 reads MGHRA; CDR2 reads YSYEKL. The CDR3 consists of 12 residues. The DNA of the CDR3 is TGCGCCAGCAGCCAAGATGGTAGGGAACAAGTCTTT. It yields the protein CASSQDGREQVF.

V gene TRBV19 combines with J gene TRBJ1-1; a weak D match, TRBD1 (5 bases). Trimming removed 6 bases from V and 4 bases from J, with 12 bases in between. There are 13 residues in the CDR3. Germline V gene data show CDR1 as LNHDA and CDR2 as SQIVND (reference sequence). CDR3 coding DNA: TGTGCCAGTAGGGCGGGGCAACCCACTGAAGCTTTCTTT. Its translation is CASRAGQPTEAFF.

This clone has a handful of counts. The chain carries TRBV6-4 and TRBJ2-3; no reliable D call. From germline, CDR1 is MRHNA and CDR2 SNTAGT. Trimming stripped 0 bases from V and 14 bases from J, with 18 bases between. The CDR3 has 14 residues. CDR3 region: CASSDSGGSGARYF. In DNA form, the CDR3 reads TGTGCCAGCAGTGACTCGGGCGGTTCGGGCGCCAGGTATTTT.

V and J are TRBV15 and TRBJ2-5, with D maybe TRBD2 (6 bases). Between the trimmed V and J ends, which lost 1 base and 13 bases, there was a span of 16 bases. The CDR3 extends over 13 amino acids. The germline gives CDR1 LNHNV, CDR2 YYDKDF (reference sequence). CDR3 DNA: TGTGCCACCAGCAGAGGAGCGGGTTCGGAGCCGTACTTC. Protein: CATSRGAGSEPYF.

Only one count was recorded for this clone. The rearrangement joins TRBV19 to TRBJ2-1; TRBD2 matches at 7 bases. Trimming took 0 bases from V and 6 from J; bases not matched to a gene: 8. Germline CDR1 LNHDA, CDR2 SQIVND (reference sequence). The CDR3 consists of 16 residues. CDR3 nucleotide sequence: TGTGCCAGTAGTATAGATCTAGGACTAGATATCAATGAGCAGTTCTTC. Its translation: CASSIDLGLDINEQFF.

The V call is TRBV4-3, the J call TRBJ1-2; 11 bases are shared with TRBD1. CDR3 length equals 15 residues. Germline assignment: CDR1 LGHNA and CDR2 YSLEER. The J segment lost 7 bases and the V segment lost 0 bases, leaving 4 bases of the junction unmatched. The CDR3: CASSQDKDRGLGYTF. The CDR3 nucleotides read TGCGCCAGCAGCCAAGATAAGGACAGGGGGCTTGGCTACACCTTC.

V and J are TRBV5-1 and TRBJ1-2, with unresolved D. The CDR3 covers 13 residues. The germline V and J ends were trimmed by 0 bases and 3 bases, with 6 bases remaining between them. The germline CDR1 and CDR2 sequences are SGHRS and YFSETQ. The CDR3 spells CASSLGFDYGYTF. CDR3 sequence (DNA): TGCGCCAGCAGCTTGGGGTTTGACTATGGCTACACCTTC.

The chain links TRBV9 to TRBJ1-1, with 8 bases aligning to TRBD1. The ends lost 4 bases at V and 8 bases at J; junction bases unmatched: 4. Germline lookup yields CDR1 SGDLS and CDR2 YYNGEE. There are 12 residues in the CDR3. The CDR3: CASSPWTGEAFF. The CDR3, as DNA: TGTGCCAGCAGCCCGTGGACAGGGGAAGCTTTCTTT.

The J gene is TRBJ1-2, the V gene TRBV9; D ambiguous. Germline CDR1 SGDLS, CDR2 YYNGEE. The V and J ends lost 0 bases and 5 bases respectively, with 17 bases between them. The CDR3 totals 16 residues. CDR3 region: CASSVDVRREGYGYTF. Written as DNA, the CDR3 is TGTGCCAGCAGCGTAGATGTCCGGAGGGAAGGATATGGCTACACCTTC.